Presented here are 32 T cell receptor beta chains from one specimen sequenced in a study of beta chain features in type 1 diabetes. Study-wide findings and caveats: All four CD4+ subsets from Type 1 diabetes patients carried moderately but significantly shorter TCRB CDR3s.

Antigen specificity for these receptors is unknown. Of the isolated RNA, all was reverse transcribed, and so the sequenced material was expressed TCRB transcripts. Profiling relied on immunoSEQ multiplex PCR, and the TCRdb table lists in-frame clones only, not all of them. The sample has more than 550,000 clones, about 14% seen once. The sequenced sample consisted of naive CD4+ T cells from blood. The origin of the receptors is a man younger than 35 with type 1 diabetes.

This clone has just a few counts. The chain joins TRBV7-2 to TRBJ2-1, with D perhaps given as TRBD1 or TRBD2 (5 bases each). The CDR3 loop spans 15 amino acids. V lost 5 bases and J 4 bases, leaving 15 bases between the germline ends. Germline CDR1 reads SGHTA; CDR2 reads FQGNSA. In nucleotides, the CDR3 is TGTGCCAGCAGCCAAGGGGTGGGGGAATACAATGAGCAGTTCTTC. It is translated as CASSQGVGEYNEQFF.

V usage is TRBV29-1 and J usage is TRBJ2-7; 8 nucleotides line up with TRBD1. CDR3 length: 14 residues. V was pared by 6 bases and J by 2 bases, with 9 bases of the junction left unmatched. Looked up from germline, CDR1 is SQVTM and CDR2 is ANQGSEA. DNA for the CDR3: TGCAGCGTCCACTGGACAGGGAGACCCTACGAGCAGTACTTC. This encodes CSVHWTGRPYEQYF.

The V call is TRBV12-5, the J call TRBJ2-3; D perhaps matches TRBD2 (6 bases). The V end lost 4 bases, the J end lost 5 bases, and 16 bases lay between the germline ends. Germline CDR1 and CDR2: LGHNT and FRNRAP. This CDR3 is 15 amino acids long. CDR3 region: CASGSTLGRKDTQYF. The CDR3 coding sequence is TGTGCTAGTGGTTCCACACTAGGGAGGAAAGATACGCAGTATTTT.

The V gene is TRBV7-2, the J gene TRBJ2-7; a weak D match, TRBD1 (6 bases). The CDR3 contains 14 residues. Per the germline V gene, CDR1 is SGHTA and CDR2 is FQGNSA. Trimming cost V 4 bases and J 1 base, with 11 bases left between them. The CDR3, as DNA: TGTGCCAGCAGCTGGGGGCGCGTATCCTACGAGCAGTACTTC. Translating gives CASSWGRVSYEQYF.

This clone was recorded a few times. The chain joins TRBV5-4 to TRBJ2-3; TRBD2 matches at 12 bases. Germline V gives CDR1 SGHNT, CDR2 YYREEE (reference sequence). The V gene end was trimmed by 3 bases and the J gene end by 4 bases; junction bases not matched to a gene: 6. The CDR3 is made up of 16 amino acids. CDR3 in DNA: TGTGCCAGCAGCTCGGGACTAGCGGGTTATGCAGATACGCAGTATTTT. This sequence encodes CASSSGLAGYADTQYF.

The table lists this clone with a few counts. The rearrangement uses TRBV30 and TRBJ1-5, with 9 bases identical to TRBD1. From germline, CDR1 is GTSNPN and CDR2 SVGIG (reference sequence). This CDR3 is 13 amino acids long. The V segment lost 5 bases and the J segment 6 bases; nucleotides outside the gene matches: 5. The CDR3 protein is CAWAGQGSQPQHF. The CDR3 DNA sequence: TGTGCCTGGGCCGGACAGGGGTCTCAGCCCCAGCATTTT.

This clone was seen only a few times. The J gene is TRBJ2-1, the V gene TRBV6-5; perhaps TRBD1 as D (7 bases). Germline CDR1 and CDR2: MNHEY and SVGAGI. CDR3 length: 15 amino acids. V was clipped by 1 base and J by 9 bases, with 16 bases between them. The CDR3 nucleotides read TGTGCCAGCAGTTACTACAGGGGAGGAGGGAGTGAGCAGTTCTTC. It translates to CASSYYRGGGSEQFF.

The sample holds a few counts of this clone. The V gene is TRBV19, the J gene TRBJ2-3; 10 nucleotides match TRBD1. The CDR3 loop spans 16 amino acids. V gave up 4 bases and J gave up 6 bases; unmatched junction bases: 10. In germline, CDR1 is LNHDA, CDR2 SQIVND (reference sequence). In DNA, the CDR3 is TGTGCCAGTAGTAACGACAGGGGGCGTGTATCCGATACGCAGTATTTT. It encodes CASSNDRGRVSDTQYF.

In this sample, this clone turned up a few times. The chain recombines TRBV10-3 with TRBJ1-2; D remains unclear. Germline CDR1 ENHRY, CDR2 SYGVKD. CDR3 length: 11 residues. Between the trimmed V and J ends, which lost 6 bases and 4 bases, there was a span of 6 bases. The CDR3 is CAISASYGYTF. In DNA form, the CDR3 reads TGTGCCATCAGCGCAAGCTATGGCTACACCTTC.

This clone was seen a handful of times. CDR3 amino acids: CASSSSSGSTDTQYF. In DNA form, the CDR3 reads TGTGCCAGCAGCTCGTCTAGCGGGAGTACAGATACGCAGTATTTT. V usage is TRBV7-9 and J usage is TRBJ2-3, with 10 bases lining up with TRBD2. Germline V CDR1 and CDR2: SEHNR, FQNEAQ (reference sequence). V shed 4 bases, J shed 3 bases, and the junction held 4 bases outside the gene matches. The length of the CDR3 is 15 residues.

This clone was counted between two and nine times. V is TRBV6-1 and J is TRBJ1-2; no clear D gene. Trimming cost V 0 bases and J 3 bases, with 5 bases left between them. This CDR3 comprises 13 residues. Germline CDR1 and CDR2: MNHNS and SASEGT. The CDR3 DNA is TGTGCCAGCAGTGAAGCTGCCTACTATGGCTACACCTTC. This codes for CASSEAAYYGYTF.

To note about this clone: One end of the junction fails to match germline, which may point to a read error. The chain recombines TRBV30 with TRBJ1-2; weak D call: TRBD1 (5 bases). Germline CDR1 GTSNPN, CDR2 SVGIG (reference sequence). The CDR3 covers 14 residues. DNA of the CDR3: TGTACCTGGAGTGCCGTGAGGGGCGCCTATGGCTACACCTTC. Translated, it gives CTWSAVRGAYGYTF.

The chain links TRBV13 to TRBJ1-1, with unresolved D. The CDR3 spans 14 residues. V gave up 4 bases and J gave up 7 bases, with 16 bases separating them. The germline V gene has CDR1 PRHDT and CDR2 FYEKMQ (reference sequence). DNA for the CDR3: TGTGCCAGCAGCTGGTTCACAGAATCCGGTGAAGCTTTCTTT. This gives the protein CASSWFTESGEAFF.

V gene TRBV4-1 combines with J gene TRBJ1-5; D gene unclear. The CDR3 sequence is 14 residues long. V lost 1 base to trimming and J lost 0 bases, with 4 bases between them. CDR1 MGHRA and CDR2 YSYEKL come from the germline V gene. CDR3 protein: CASSQGHSNQPQHF. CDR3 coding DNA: TGCGCCAGCAGCCAAGGTCATAGCAATCAGCCCCAGCATTTT.

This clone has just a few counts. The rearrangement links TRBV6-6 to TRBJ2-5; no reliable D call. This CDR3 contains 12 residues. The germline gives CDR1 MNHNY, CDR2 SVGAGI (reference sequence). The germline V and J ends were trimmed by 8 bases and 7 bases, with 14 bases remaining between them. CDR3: CASRSSSGTQYF. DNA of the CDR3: TGTGCCAGCCGGAGTTCGTCGGGGACCCAGTACTTC.

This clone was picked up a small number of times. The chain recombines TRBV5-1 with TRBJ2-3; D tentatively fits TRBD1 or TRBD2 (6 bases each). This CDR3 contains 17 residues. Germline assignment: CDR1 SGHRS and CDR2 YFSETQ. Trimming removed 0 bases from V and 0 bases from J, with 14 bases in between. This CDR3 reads CASSLARGGGSTDTQYF. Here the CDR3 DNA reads TGCGCCAGCAGCTTGGCCCGAGGGGGAGGAAGCACAGATACGCAGTATTTT.

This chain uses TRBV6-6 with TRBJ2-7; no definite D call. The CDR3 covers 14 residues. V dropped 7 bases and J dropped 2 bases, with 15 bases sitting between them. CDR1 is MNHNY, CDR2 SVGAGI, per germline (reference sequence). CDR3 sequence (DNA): TGTGCCAGCACCCCGGTATCGCGGACCTACGAGCAGTACTTC. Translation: CASTPVSRTYEQYF.

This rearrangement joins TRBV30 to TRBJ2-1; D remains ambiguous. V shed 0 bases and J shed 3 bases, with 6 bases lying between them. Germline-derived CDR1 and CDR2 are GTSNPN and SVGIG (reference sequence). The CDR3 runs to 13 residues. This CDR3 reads CAWSVTDYNEQFF. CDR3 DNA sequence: TGTGCCTGGAGTGTAACGGACTACAATGAGCAGTTCTTC. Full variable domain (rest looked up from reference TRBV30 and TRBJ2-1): SQTIHQWPATLVQPVGSPLSLECTVEGTSNPNLYWYRQAAGRGLQLLFYSVGIGQISSEVPQNLSASRPQDRQFILSSKKLLLSDSGFYLCAWSVTDYNEQFFGPGTRLTVL.

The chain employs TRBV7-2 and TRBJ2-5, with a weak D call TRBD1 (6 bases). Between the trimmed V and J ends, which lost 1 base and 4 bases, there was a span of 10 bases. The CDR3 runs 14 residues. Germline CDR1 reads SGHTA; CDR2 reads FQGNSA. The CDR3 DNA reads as TGTGCCAGCAGCTTAGGAGGGGGAATAGAGACCCAGTACTTC. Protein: CASSLGGGIETQYF.

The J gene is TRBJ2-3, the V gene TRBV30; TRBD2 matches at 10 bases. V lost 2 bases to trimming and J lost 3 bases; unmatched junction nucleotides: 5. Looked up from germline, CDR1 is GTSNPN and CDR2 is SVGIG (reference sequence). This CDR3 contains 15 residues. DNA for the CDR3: TGTGCCTGGAGTCAAGCGGGGGGGCGAACAGATACGCAGTATTTT. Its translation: CAWSQAGGRTDTQYF.

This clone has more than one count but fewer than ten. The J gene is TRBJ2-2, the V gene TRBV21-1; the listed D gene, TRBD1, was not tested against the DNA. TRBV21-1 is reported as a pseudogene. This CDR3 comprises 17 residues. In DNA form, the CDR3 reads TGTGCCAGCAGCTCCAACCCGGGACAGGGAAACACCGGGGAGCTGTTTTTT. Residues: CASSSNPGQGNTGELFF.

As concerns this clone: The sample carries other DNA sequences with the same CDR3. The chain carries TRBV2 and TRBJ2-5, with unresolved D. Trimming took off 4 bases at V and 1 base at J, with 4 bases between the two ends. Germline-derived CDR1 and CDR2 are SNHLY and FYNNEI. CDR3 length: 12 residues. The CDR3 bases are TGTGCCAGCAGTGGGAGCCAAGAGACCCAGTACTTC. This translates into CASSGSQETQYF.

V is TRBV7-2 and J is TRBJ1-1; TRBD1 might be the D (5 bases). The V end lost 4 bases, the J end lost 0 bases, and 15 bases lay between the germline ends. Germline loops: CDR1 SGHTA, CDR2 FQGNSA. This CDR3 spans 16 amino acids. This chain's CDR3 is CASSSPTAQLNTEAFF. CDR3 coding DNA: TGTGCCAGCAGCTCACCGACAGCTCAATTGAACACTGAAGCTTTCTTT.

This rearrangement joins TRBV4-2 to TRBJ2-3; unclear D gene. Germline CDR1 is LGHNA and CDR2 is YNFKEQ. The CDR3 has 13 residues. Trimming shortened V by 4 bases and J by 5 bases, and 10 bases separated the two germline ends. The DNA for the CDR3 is TGTGCCAGCAGCCTGGCCCCCGAAGATACGCAGTATTTT. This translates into CASSLAPEDTQYF.

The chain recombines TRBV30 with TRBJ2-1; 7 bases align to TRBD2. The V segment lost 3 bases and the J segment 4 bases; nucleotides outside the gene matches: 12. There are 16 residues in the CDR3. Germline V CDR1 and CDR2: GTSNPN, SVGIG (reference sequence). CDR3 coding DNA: TGTGCCTGGAGACCTGGGGGAGGGCCCAATTACAATGAGCAGTTCTTC. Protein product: CAWRPGGGPNYNEQFF.

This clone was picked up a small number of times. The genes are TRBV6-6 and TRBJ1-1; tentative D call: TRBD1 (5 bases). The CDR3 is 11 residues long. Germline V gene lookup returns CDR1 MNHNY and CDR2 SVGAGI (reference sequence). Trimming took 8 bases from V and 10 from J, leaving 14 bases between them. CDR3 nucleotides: TGTGCCAGCCCGGGGCAGTCCGGAGCTTTCTTT. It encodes CASPGQSGAFF.

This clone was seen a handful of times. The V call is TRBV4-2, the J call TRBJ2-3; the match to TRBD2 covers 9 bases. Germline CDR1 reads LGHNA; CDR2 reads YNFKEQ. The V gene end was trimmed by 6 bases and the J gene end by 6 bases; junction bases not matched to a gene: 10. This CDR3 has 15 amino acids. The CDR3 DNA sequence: TGTGCCAGCAGTCCCGCGGGAGGGAGATCGGATACGCAGTATTTT. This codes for CASSPAGGRSDTQYF.

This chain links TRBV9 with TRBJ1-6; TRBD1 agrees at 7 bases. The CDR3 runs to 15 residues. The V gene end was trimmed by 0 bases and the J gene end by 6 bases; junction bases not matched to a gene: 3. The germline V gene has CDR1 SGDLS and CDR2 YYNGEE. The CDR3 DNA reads TGTGCCAGCAGCGTAGGAGGGGGCCCTAATTCACCCCTCCACTTT. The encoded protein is CASSVGGGPNSPLHF.

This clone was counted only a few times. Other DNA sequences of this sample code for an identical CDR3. The CDR3 region has the DNA TGTGCCAGCTCACCTGCTAGCACAGATACGCAGTATTTT. Its protein product is CASSPASTDTQYF. This chain uses TRBV18 with TRBJ2-3; no firm D call. This CDR3 has 13 amino acids. Germline V gives CDR1 KGHSH, CDR2 LQKENI. With 3 bases removed from V and 0 bases from J, the gap between germline ends came to 4 bases.

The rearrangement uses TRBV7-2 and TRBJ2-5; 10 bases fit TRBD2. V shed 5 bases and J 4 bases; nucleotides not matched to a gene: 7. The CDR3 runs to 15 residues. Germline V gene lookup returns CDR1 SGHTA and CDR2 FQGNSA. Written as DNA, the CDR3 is TGTGCCAGCAGCCATACTAGCGGGACGCCAGAGACCCAGTACTTC. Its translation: CASSHTSGTPETQYF.

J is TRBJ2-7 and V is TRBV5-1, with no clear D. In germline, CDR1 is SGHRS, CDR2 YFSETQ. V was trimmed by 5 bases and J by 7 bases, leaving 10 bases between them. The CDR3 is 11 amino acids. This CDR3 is CASSSDVEQYF. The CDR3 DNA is TGCGCCAGCAGTTCAGACGTGGAGCAGTACTTC.

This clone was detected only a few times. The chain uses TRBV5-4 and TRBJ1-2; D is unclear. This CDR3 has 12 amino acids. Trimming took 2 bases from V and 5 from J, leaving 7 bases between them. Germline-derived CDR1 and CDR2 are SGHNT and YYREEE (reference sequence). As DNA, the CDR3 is TGTGCCAGCAGCTTACCGGGGTATGGCTACACCTTC. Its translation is CASSLPGYGYTF.